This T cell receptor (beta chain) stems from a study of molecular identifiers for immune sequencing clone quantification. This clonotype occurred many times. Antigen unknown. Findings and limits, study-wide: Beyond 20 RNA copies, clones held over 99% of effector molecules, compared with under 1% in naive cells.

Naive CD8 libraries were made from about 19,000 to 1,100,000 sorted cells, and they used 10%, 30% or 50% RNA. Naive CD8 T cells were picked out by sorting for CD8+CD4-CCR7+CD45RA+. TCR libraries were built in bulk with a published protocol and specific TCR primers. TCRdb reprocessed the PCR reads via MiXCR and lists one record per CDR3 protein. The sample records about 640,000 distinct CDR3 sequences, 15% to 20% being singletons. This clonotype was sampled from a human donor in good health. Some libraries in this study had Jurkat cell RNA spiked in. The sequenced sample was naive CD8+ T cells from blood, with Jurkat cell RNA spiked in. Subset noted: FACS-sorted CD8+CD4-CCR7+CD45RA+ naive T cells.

The CDR3, as DNA: TGTGCCAGCAGCGGAATTGGACAGGGGGAAGTCTACGAGCAGTACTTC. Its translation is CASSGIGQGEVYEQYF. This chain joins TRBV7-9 and TRBJ2-7; 10 bases fit TRBD1. With 5 bases clipped from V and 3 bases from J, the junction kept 10 bases outside the gene matches. There are 16 residues in the CDR3. Germline V gene lookup returns CDR1 SEHNR and CDR2 FQNEAQ (reference sequence).